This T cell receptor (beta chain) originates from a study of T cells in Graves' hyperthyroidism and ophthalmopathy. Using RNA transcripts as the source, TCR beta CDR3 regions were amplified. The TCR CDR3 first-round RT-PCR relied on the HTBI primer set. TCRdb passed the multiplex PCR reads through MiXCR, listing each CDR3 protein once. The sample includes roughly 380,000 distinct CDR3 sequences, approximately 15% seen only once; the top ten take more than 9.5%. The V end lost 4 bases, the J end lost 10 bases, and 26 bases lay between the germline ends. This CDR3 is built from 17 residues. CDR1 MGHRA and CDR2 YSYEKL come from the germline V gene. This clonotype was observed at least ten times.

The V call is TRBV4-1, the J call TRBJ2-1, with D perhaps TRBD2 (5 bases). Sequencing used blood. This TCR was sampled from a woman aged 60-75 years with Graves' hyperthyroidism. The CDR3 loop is CASSPGEWGSASSEQFF. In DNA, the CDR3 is TGCGCCAGCAGCCCGGGTGAGTGGGGTAGCGCCTCAAGCGAGCAGTTCTTC.